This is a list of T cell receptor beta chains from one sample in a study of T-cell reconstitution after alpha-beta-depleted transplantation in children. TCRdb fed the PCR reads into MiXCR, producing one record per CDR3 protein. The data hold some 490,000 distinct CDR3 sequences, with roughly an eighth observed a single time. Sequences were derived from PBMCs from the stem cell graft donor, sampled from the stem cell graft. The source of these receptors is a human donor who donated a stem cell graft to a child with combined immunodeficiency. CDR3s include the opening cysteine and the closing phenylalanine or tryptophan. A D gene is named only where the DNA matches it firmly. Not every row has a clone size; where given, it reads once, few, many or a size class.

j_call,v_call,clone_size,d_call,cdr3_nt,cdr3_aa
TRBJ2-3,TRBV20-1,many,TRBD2,TGCAGTGCTAGCCCCATTGCGGGAGGGGGTGGAGATACGCAGTATTTT,CSASPIAGGGGDTQYF
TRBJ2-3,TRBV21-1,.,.,TGTGCCAGCAGCAATCCGAGGGGGAAAGATACGCAGTATTTT,CASSNPRGKDTQYF
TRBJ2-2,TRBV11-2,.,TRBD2,TGTGCCAGCAGCAAAACCGGGACTAGCAGCACCGGGGAGCTGTTTTTT,CASSKTGTSSTGELFF
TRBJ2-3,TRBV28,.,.,TGTGCCAGCAGTTCCACGGGGCTTGAGCCGGATACGCAGTATTTT,CASSSTGLEPDTQYF
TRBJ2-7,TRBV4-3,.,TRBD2,TGCGCCAGCAGCCCTGGACTAGCGGGAGGTGGGGCCCACTACGAGCAGTACTTC,CASSPGLAGGGAHYEQYF
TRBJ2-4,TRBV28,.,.,TGTGCCAGCAGGCCTACCTCGGGGGCTATTGCCAAAAACATTCAGTACTTC,CASRPTSGAIAKNIQYF
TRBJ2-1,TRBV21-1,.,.,TGTGCCAGCGAGCGTCCGGCTAGCGGGAGATTAAACACGAACAATGAGCAGTTCTTC,CASERPASGRLNTNNEQFF
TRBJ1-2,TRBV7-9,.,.,TGTGCCAGCAGCTTAGATGTTGGGGTTGACTATGGCTACACCTTC,CASSLDVGVDYGYTF
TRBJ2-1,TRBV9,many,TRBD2,TGTGCCAGCAGCGGAAAAGAGGGAGGGCCAAAGAATGAGCAGTTCTTC,CASSGKEGGPKNEQFF
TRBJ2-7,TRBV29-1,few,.,TGCAGCGTCTCGGACGCGATCTCCTACGAGCAGTACTTC,CSVSDAISYEQYF
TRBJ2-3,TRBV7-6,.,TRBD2,TGTGCCAGCAGCTTAGAGGGACTAGCGCCAGATACGCAGTATTTT,CASSLEGLAPDTQYF
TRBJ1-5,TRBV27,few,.,TGTGCCAGCAGTCTATTTCCAGACCATCAGCCCCAGCATTTT,CASSLFPDHQPQHF
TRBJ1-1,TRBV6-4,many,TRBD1,TGTGCCAGCAGTGTTACAGGGGGAGGCACTGAAGCTTTCTTT,CASSVTGGGTEAFF
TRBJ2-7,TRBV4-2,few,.,TGTGCCAGCAGCCAAGTGGGAGCTCTGGTAATGGGAATTTTGCACGAGCAGTACTTC,CASSQVGALVMGILHEQYF
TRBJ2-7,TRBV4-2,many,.,TGTGCCAGCAGCCAAGATCGGACAACTCACTACGAGCAGTACTTC,CASSQDRTTHYEQYF
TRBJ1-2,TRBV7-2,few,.,TGTGCCAGCAGCCAGCCTGCGGGGCGTAGCGGCTACACCTTC,CASSQPAGRSGYTF
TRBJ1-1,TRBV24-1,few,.,TGTGCCACCAGTGAGCTAGACGGGACTGAAGCTTTCTTT,CATSELDGTEAFF
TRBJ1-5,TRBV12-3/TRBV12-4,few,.,TGTGCCAGCACCCAGGGAGGGCGGCCCCAGCATTTT,CASTQGGRPQHF
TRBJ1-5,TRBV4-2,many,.,TGTGCCAGCAGCCAAGAGATCAGGACCGATCAGCCCCAGCATTTT,CASSQEIRTDQPQHF
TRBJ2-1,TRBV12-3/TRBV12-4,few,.,TGTGCCAGCAGAAACCTAGCAAATGAGCAGTTCTTC,CASRNLANEQFF
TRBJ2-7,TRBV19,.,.,TGTGCCAGTAGTATAGGGACGTCGACCTACGAGCAGTACTTC,CASSIGTSTYEQYF